This T cell receptor beta chain came from a study of OX40 agonist ivuxolimab in advanced cancers. Some clones are missing from TCRdb's copy, which holds only in-frame ones; the method was immunoSEQ multiplex PCR. The table lists around 70,000 clones, nearly 85% of them singletons, with just under 7% in the top ten. The sequence was obtained from an adult with an advanced solid tumor such as melanoma, head and neck, liver or kidney cancer. The sample consisted of CD4+ or CD8+ T cells sorted from blood, taken in a trial of the OX40 agonist ivuxolimab.

The CDR3 coding sequence is TGTGCCAGCAGCTTTACGACAGGGAATGAGCAGTTCTTC. Translating it yields CASSFTTGNEQFF. The chain uses TRBV7-9 and TRBJ2-1, with TRBD1 matching 7 bases. This CDR3 region has 13 residues. Losses at the gene ends were 3 bases for V and 7 bases for J; bases not matched to a gene: 3. Germline V CDR1 and CDR2: SEHNR, FQNEAQ (reference sequence).